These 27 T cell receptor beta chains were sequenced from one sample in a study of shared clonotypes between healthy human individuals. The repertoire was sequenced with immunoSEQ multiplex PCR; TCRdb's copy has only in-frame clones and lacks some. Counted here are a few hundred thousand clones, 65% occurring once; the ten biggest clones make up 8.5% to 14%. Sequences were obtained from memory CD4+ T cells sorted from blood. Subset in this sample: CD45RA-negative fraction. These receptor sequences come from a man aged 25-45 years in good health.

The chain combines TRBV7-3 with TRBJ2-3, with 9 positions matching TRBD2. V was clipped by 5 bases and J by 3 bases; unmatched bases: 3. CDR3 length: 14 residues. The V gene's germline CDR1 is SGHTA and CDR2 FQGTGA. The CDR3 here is CASSISGSTDTQYF. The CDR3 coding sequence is TGTGCCAGCAGCATTAGCGGGAGTACAGATACGCAGTATTTT.

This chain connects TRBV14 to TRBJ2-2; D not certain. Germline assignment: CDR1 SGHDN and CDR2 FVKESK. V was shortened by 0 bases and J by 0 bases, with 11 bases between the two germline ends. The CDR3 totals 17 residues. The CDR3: CASSQDYSNANTGELFF. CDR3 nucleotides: TGTGCCAGCAGCCAAGATTACTCAAACGCGAACACCGGGGAGCTGTTTTTT.

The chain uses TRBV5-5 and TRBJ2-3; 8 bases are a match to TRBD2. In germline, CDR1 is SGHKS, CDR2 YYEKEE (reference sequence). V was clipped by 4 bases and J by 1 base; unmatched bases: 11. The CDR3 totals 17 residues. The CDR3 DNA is TGTGCCAGCAGCCCCGGGAGGGGGTTGAGAGGCACAGATACGCAGTATTTT. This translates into CASSPGRGLRGTDTQYF.

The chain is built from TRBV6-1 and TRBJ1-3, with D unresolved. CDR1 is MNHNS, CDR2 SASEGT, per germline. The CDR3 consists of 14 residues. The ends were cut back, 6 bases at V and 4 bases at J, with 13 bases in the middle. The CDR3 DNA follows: TGTGCCAGCAGCCTGAATTGGTCAGGAAACACCATATATTTT. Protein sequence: CASSLNWSGNTIYF.

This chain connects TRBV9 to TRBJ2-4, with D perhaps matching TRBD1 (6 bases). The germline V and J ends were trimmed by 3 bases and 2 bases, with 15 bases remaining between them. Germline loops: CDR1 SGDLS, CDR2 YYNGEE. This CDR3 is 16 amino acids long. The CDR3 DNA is TGTGCCAGCAGCGAAGGGGGTTGGCAGACCAAAAACATTCAGTACTTC. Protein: CASSEGGWQTKNIQYF.

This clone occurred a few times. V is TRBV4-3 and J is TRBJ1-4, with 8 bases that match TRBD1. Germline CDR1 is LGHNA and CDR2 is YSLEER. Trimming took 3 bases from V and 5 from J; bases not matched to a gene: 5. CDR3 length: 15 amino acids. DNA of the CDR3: TGCGCCAGCAGCCAGGATACAGGGGGAAATGAAAAACTGTTTTTT. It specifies CASSQDTGGNEKLFF.

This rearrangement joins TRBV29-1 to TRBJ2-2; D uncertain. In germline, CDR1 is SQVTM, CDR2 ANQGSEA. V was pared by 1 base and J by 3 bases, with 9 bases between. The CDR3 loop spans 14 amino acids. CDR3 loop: CSVEVVRDTGELFF. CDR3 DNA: TGCAGCGTTGAAGTGGTTAGGGACACCGGGGAGCTGTTTTTT.

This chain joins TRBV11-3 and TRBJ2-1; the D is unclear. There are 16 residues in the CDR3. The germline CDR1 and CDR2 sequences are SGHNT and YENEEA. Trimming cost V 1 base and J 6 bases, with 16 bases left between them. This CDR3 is CASSLVYPGFGNEQFF. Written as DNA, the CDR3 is TGTGCCAGCAGCTTAGTTTACCCGGGTTTCGGCAATGAGCAGTTCTTC.

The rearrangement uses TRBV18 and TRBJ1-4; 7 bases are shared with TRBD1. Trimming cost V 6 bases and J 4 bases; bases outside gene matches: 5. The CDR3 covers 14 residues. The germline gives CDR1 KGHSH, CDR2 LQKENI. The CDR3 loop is CASSGDRDNEKLFF. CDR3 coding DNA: TGTGCCAGCTCTGGCGACAGGGATAATGAAAAACTGTTTTTT.

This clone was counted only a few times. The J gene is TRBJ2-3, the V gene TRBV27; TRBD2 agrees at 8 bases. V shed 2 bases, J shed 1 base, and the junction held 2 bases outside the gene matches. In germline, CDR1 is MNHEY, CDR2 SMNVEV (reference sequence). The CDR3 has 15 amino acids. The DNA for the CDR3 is TGTGCCAGCAGTTTAACTAGCGGAGGCACAGATACGCAGTATTTT. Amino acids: CASSLTSGGTDTQYF.

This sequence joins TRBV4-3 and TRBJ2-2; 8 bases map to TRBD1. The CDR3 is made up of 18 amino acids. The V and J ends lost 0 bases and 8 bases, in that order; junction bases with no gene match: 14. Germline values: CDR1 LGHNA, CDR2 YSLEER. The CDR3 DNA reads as TGCGCCAGCAGCCAAGATATTGCGGCAGGGGGCCGGTTAGGGGAGCTGTTTTTT. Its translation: CASSQDIAAGGRLGELFF.

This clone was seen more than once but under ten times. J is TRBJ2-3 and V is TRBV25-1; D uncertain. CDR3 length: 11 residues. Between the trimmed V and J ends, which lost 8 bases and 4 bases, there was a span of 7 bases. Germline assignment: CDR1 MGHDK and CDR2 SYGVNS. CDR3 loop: CASSSPDTQYF. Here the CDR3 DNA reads TGTGCCAGCTCCAGCCCAGATACGCAGTATTTT.

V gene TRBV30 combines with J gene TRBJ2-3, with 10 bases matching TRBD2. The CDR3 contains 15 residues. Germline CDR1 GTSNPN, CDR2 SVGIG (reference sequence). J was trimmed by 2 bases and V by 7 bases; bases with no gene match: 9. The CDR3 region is CASSSGSRLTDTQYF. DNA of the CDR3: TGTGCCTCTTCTAGCGGGAGCCGCCTCACAGATACGCAGTATTTT.

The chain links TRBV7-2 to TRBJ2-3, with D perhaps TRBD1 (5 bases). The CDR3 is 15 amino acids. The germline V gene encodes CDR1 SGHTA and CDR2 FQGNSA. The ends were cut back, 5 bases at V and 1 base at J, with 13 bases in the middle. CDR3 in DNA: TGTGCCAGCAGCAACCAGGGTGTTGGCACAGATACGCAGTATTTT. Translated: CASSNQGVGTDTQYF.

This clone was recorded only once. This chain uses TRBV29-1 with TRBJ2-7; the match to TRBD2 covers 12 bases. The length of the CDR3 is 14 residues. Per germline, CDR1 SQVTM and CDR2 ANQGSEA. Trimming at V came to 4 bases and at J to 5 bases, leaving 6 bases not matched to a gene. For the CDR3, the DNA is TGCAGCGTTGGTAGGACTAGCGGGACTAACGAGCAGTACTTC. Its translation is CSVGRTSGTNEQYF.

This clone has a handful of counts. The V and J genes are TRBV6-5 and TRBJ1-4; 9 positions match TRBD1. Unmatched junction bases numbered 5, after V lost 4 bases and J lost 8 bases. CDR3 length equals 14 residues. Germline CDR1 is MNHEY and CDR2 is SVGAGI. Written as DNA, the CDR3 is TGTGCCAGCAGTTGGGGACAGGGAAACGAAAAACTGTTTTTT. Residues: CASSWGQGNEKLFF.

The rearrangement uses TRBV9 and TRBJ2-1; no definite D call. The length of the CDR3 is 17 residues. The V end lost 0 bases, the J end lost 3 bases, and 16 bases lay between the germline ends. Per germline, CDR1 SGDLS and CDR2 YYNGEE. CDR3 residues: CASSVAAGIKHYNEQFF. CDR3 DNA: TGTGCCAGCAGCGTAGCGGCCGGTATTAAACACTACAATGAGCAGTTCTTC.

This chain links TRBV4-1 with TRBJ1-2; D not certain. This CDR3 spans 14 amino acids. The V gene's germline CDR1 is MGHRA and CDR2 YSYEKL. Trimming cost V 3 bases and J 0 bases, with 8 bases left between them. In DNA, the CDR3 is TGCGCCAGCAGCCAGACGAGAGCTAACTATGGCTACACCTTC. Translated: CASSQTRANYGYTF.

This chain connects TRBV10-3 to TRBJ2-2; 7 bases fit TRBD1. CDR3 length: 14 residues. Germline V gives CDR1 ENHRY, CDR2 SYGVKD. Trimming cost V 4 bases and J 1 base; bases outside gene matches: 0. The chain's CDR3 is CAISGTGNTGELFF. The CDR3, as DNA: TGTGCCATCAGTGGGACAGGGAACACCGGGGAGCTGTTTTTT.

The DNA for the CDR3 is TGTGCCAGCAGCTTGGGTGGGCTAGCGGGAGTTGTCAGCACAGATACGCAGTATTTT. Translation gives CASSLGGLAGVVSTDTQYF. The rearrangement links TRBV5-4 to TRBJ2-3; 10 nucleotides align to TRBD2. V lost 0 bases, J lost 0 bases, and 10 bases stayed unmatched. Germline lookup yields CDR1 SGHNT and CDR2 YYREEE (reference sequence). The CDR3 is made up of 19 amino acids. The full variable domain, its missing parts supplied by reference TRBV5-4 and TRBJ2-3, is ETGVTQSPTHLIKTRGQQVTLRCSSQSGHNTVSWYQQALGQGPQFIFQYYREEENGRGNFPPRFSGLQFPNYSSELNVNALELDDSALYLCASSLGGLAGVVSTDTQYFGPGTRLTVL.

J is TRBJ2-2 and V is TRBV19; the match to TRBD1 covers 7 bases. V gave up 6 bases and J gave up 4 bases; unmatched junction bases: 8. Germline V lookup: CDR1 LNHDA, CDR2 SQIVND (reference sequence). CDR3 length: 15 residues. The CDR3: CASSPTGSVTGELFF. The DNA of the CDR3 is TGTGCCAGTAGCCCGACAGGGTCGGTCACCGGGGAGCTGTTTTTT.

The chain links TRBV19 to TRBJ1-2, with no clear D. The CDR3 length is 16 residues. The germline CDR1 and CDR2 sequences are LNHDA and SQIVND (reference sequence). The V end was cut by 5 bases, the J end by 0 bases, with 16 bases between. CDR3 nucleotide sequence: TGTGCCAGTAGTCTATCCCAGCCGCACCCTAACTATGGCTACACCTTC. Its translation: CASSLSQPHPNYGYTF.

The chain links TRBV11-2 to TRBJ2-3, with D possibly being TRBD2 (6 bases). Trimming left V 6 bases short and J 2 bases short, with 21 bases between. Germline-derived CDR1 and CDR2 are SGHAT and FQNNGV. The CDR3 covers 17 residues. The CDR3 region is CASRPSGLSGPTDTQYF. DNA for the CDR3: TGTGCCAGCAGACCCTCAGGGCTTAGCGGACCCACAGATACGCAGTATTTT. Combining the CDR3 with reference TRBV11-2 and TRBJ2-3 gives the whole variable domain EAGVAQSPRYKIIEKRQSVAFWCNPISGHATLYWYQQILGQGPKLLIQFQNNGVVDDSQLPKDRFSAERLKGVDSTLKIQPAKLEDSAVYLCASRPSGLSGPTDTQYFGPGTRLTVL.

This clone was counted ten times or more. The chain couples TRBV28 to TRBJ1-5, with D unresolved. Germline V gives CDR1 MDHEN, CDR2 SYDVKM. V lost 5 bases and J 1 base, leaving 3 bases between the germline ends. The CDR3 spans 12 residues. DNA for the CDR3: TGTGCCAGCAGTACGAGCAATCAGCCCCAGCATTTT. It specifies CASSTSNQPQHF.

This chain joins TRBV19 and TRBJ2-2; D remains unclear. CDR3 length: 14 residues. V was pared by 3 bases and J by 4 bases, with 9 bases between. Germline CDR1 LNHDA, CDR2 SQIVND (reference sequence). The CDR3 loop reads CASSMASGTGELFF. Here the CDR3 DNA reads TGTGCCAGTAGTATGGCCTCGGGCACCGGGGAGCTGTTTTTT.

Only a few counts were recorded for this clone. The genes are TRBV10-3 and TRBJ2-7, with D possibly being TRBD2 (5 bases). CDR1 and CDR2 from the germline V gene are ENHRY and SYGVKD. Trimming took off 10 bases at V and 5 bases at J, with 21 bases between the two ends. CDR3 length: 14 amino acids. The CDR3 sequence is CATGGGGGLHEQYF. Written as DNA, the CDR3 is TGTGCCACCGGTGGAGGAGGCGGGTTACACGAGCAGTACTTC.

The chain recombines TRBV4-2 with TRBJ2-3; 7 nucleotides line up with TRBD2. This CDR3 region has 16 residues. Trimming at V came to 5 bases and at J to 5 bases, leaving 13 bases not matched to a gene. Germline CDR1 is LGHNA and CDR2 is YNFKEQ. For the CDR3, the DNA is TGTGCCAGCAGCTACGGACTAGGAAATTATGTAGATACGCAGTATTTT. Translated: CASSYGLGNYVDTQYF.